Shown below are 29 T cell receptor beta chains from a single sample sequenced in a study of vaccination and CD4 T cells after COVID-19. These receptors have no known antigen. The assay that was used to sequence DNA from cultured CD4+ T cells was the Oncomine TCR Beta short-read assay. Each CDR3 protein gets one entry after TCRdb re-called the PCR reads with MiXCR. The table lists around 17,000 distinct CDR3 sequences, roughly 48% of them singletons, with roughly 21% in the top ten. The time point: late sampling 161 to 241 days after vaccination in a few convalescent patients. The treatment here: approximately nine-day PBMC culture with coronavirus spike peptide pools or control peptides (ViraFEST assay). Sample: CD4+ T cells from blood, cultured in vitro, taken about 7 months after SARS-CoV-2 vaccination. The receptors originated from a human donor who had recovered from COVID-19.

CDR3 sequence (DNA): TGTGCCAGCAGTACTAGCGGGGGGGCAGATACGCAGTATTTT. Residues: CASSTSGGADTQYF. The chain couples TRBV2 to TRBJ2-3; 13 nucleotides align to TRBD2. Looked up from germline, CDR1 is SNHLY and CDR2 is FYNNEI. The CDR3 is 14 amino acids. V was clipped by 5 bases and J by 4 bases; unmatched bases: 0.

The chain is built from TRBV6-1 and TRBJ2-1; 7 bases are a match to TRBD1. CDR3 length equals 14 residues. V was pared by 7 bases and J by 4 bases, with 7 bases of the junction left unmatched. Germline V gene sequence: CDR1 MNHNS, CDR2 SASEGT. Here the CDR3 reads CASTGQAYYNEQFF. The CDR3 nucleotides are TGTGCCAGCACCGGACAGGCGTATTACAATGAGCAGTTCTTC.

The sample holds many counts of this clonotype. V and J are TRBV20-1 and TRBJ1-1; no reliable D call. Germline lookup yields CDR1 DFQATT and CDR2 SNEGSKA (reference sequence). The CDR3 length is 12 residues. Deletions cut 2 bases from V and 1 base from J, with 5 bases between. The DNA of the CDR3 is TGCAGTGCTAGATCCGGGAACACTGAAGCTTTCTTT. It codes for CSARSGNTEAFF.

The chain recombines TRBV6-5 with TRBJ1-1, with unresolved D. Trimming removed 0 bases from V and 0 bases from J, with 8 bases in between. The CDR3 totals 15 residues. The V gene's germline CDR1 is MNHEY and CDR2 SVGAGI. CDR3 in DNA: TGTGCCAGCAGTTACTCGTTAGGGATGAACACTGAAGCTTTCTTT. Amino acid sequence: CASSYSLGMNTEAFF.

The rearrangement links TRBV6-2 or TRBV6-3 to TRBJ2-1; D tentatively reads TRBD1 or TRBD2 (5 bases each). There are 12 residues in the CDR3. Deletions cut 2 bases from V and 12 bases from J, with 11 bases between. Germline-derived CDR1 and CDR2 are MNHEY and SVGEGT. The CDR3 coding sequence is TGTGCCAGCAGTTACCCCGGGACGGTGCAGTTCTTC. Amino acid sequence: CASSYPGTVQFF.

The chain uses TRBV6-1 and TRBJ1-1; D gene unclear. The CDR3 loop spans 15 amino acids. V shed 2 bases and J shed 0 bases, with 10 bases lying between them. Germline CDR1 and CDR2: MNHNS and SASEGT. CDR3: CASSEFGSMNTEAFF. The DNA for the CDR3 is TGTGCCAGCAGTGAATTCGGGAGTATGAACACTGAAGCTTTCTTT.

This clonotype was seen a few times. The genes are TRBV20-1 and TRBJ1-2; tentatively, D is TRBD1 (6 bases). The CDR3 spans 14 residues. V was pared by 3 bases and J by 2 bases, with 13 bases between. Per germline, CDR1 DFQATT and CDR2 SNEGSKA (reference sequence). The CDR3 reads CSARDRLTNYGYTF. CDR3 DNA: TGCAGTGCTAGGGACAGACTCACAAACTATGGCTACACCTTC.

This rearrangement joins TRBV2 to TRBJ1-5, with D hard to call. Trimming took 3 bases from V and 5 from J, leaving 11 bases between them. The CDR3 runs 14 residues. Germline CDR1 and CDR2: SNHLY and FYNNEI. CDR3 bases: TGTGCCAGCAGTGAGCGCGGGGTTCATCAGCCCCAGCATTTT. Amino acid sequence: CASSERGVHQPQHF.

The chain combines TRBV7-3 with TRBJ2-5, with a weak D call TRBD2 (6 bases). Looked up from germline, CDR1 is SGHTA and CDR2 is FQGTGA. The CDR3 spans 13 residues. V was trimmed by 5 bases and J by 5 bases, leaving 12 bases between them. CDR3 amino acids: CASSPRRGETQYF. The CDR3 DNA follows: TGTGCCAGCAGCCCCCGTCGGGGGGAGACCCAGTACTTC.

The rearrangement links TRBV7-8 to TRBJ1-1; possible D gene TRBD1, 5 bases. CDR1 is SGHVS, CDR2 FQNEAQ, per germline. The length of the CDR3 is 13 residues. The ends were cut back, 5 bases at V and 6 bases at J, with 13 bases in the middle. CDR3 loop: CASSTGGSAEAFF. In nucleotides, the CDR3 is TGTGCCAGCAGCACCGGGGGGAGCGCTGAAGCTTTCTTT.

This sequence joins TRBV6-1 and TRBJ2-7; the D gene is possibly TRBD2 (6 bases). This CDR3 contains 13 residues. V was cut by 6 bases and J by 7 bases, with 16 bases left in between. Germline CDR1 and CDR2: MNHNS and SASEGT. Here the CDR3 DNA reads TGTGCCAGCAGGGAAACCCCCGGGGGTGAGCAGTACTTC. Protein product: CASRETPGGEQYF.

The V and J genes are TRBV5-6 and TRBJ1-3; D is unresolved. The germline CDR1 and CDR2 sequences are SGHDT and YYEEEE. Trimming shortened V by 0 bases and J by 3 bases, and 4 bases separated the two germline ends. The CDR3 runs to 13 residues. The CDR3 sequence is CASSLGNGNTIYF. The DNA for the CDR3 is TGTGCCAGCAGCTTGGGGAATGGAAACACCATATATTTT.

This sequence joins TRBV7-6 and TRBJ1-5, with D perhaps matching TRBD1 (5 bases). The V end was cut by 1 base, the J end by 3 bases, with 10 bases between. CDR1 SGHVS and CDR2 FNYEAQ come from the germline V gene. The CDR3 contains 15 residues. CDR3 DNA: TGTGCCAGCAGCTTAGGCAAGGGGATCAATCAGCCCCAGCATTTT. Residues: CASSLGKGINQPQHF.

V gene TRBV24-1 combines with J gene TRBJ2-5, with D perhaps matching TRBD1 (7 bases). The germline gives CDR1 KGHDR, CDR2 SFDVKD. The CDR3 consists of 13 residues. Trimming removed 9 bases from V and 5 bases from J, with 15 bases in between. The CDR3 loop reads CATAQGSGETQYF. The CDR3 nucleotides are TGTGCCACCGCACAGGGGAGCGGGGAGACCCAGTACTTC.

This clonotype was detected a few times. The chain couples TRBV20-1 to TRBJ2-3, with 8 bases that match TRBD1. CDR1 is DFQATT, CDR2 SNEGSKA, per germline (reference sequence). The trim removed 5 bases at V and 8 bases at J, leaving 12 bases unmatched. The CDR3 has 14 amino acids. CDR3 coding DNA: TGCAGTGCTGGGACAGGCGCCGGGACCGGTACGCAGTATTTT. It codes for CSAGTGAGTGTQYF.

V and J are TRBV7-3 and TRBJ2-3, with D possibly TRBD1 on 6 matching bases. The CDR3 sequence is 14 residues long. Germline CDR1 SGHTA, CDR2 FQGTGA. The V end lost 5 bases, the J end lost 6 bases, and 15 bases lay between the germline ends. The CDR3 DNA follows: TGTGCCAGCAGCAAGGACAGACCAGGGGATACGCAGTATTTT. Translation: CASSKDRPGDTQYF. The full variable domain, with the rest looked up from reference TRBV7-3 and TRBJ2-3, is GAGVSQTPSNKVTEKGKYVELRCDPISGHTALYWYRQSLGQGPEFLIYFQGTGAADDSGLPNDRFFAVRPEGSVSTLKIQRTERGDSAVYLCASSKDRPGDTQYFGPGTRLTVL.

By share, this clonotype ranks as large. The CDR3 here is CASSLVEETQYF. CDR3 coding DNA: TGTGCCAGCAGTCTGGTCGAAGAGACCCAGTACTTC. V gene TRBV7-2 combines with J gene TRBJ2-5; D remains unclear. This CDR3 is 12 amino acids long. CDR1 is SGHTA, CDR2 FQGNSA, per germline. V dropped 6 bases and J dropped 3 bases, with 8 bases sitting between them.

This clonotype has more than one count but fewer than ten. The chain couples TRBV7-2 to TRBJ1-1; D call uncertain. Germline V CDR1 and CDR2: SGHTA, FQGNSA. This CDR3 has 13 amino acids. V shed 5 bases and J shed 4 bases, with 11 bases lying between them. CDR3 in amino acids: CASSTHRGTEAFF. The CDR3 nucleotides are TGTGCCAGCAGCACACATCGGGGCACTGAAGCTTTCTTT.

This chain links TRBV20-1 with TRBJ2-5, with 10 nucleotides matching TRBD1. CDR1 DFQATT and CDR2 SNEGSKA come from the germline V gene (reference sequence). Unmatched junction bases numbered 9, after V lost 3 bases and J lost 5 bases. This CDR3 is 15 amino acids long. The CDR3: CSASPWDRGRETQYF. CDR3 in DNA: TGCAGTGCTAGTCCCTGGGACAGGGGCCGGGAGACCCAGTACTTC.

The chain carries TRBV2 and TRBJ1-5, with TRBD1 matching 8 bases. The length of the CDR3 is 14 residues. J gave up 2 bases and V 5 bases, and 2 bases lay outside the gene matches. Germline loops: CDR1 SNHLY, CDR2 FYNNEI. The CDR3 is CASSRGQGNQPQHF. In DNA form, the CDR3 reads TGTGCCAGCAGTAGGGGACAGGGCAATCAGCCCCAGCATTTT. Combining the CDR3 with reference TRBV2 and TRBJ1-5 gives the whole variable domain EPEVTQTPSHQVTQMGQEVILRCVPISNHLYFYWYRQILGQKVEFLVSFYNNEISEKSEIFDDQFSVERPDGSNFTLKIRSTKLEDSAMYFCASSRGQGNQPQHFGDGTRLSIL.

This clonotype was observed a handful of times. The chain uses TRBV20-1 and TRBJ2-2; TRBD1 or TRBD2 may be the D gene (5 bases each). The germline gives CDR1 DFQATT, CDR2 SNEGSKA (reference sequence). Between the trimmed V and J ends, which lost 7 bases and 5 bases, there was a span of 14 bases. CDR3 length: 13 amino acids. The CDR3 region is CSVTRGGTGELFF. The CDR3 DNA follows: TGCAGTGTCACTAGGGGCGGGACCGGGGAGCTGTTTTTT.

V gene TRBV10-3 combines with J gene TRBJ1-2; 10 nucleotides align to TRBD1. The CDR3 consists of 16 residues. After removal of 2 bases from V and 3 bases from J, the junction contained 6 bases not matched to a gene. Germline assignment: CDR1 ENHRY and CDR2 SYGVKD. In DNA, the CDR3 is TGTGCCATCAGTGAGGGAGGGGACAGGGGAGACTATGGCTACACCTTC. Translated: CAISEGGDRGDYGYTF.

A word on this clonotype: Given a much more abundant clone one base away, this may be a read error. The genes are TRBV27 and TRBJ1-2; the D gene is possibly TRBD1 (6 bases). This CDR3 is built from 16 residues. V lost 0 bases to trimming and J lost 8 bases, with 19 bases between them. CDR1 MNHEY and CDR2 SMNVEV come from the germline V gene (reference sequence). CDR3 residues: CASSLSGAGGTLGYTF. The CDR3 region has the DNA TGTGCCAGCAGTTTATCGGGGGCTGGTGGGACCCTGGGCTACACCTTC.

The gene calls are TRBV7-2 and TRBJ2-2; TRBD1 aligns across 7 bases. Germline assignment: CDR1 SGHTA and CDR2 FQGNSA. CDR3 size: 17 residues. V lost 4 bases to trimming and J lost 0 bases; unmatched junction nucleotides: 8. CDR3: CASSYLGTVANTGELFF. CDR3 DNA: TGTGCCAGCAGCTACCTCGGGACAGTTGCGAACACCGGGGAGCTGTTTTTT. Using reference TRBV7-2 and TRBJ2-2 for the parts outside the CDR3, the full variable domain is GAGVSQSPSNKVTEKGKDVELRCDPISGHTALYWYRQSLGQGLEFLIYFQGNSAPDKSGLPSDRFSAERTGGSVSTLTIQRTQQEDSAVYLCASSYLGTVANTGELFFGEGSRLTVL.

This clonotype has a handful of counts. This sequence joins TRBV15 and TRBJ2-5, with a tentative D call TRBD1 (5 bases). The germline V gene encodes CDR1 LNHNV and CDR2 YYDKDF (reference sequence). The CDR3 has 13 amino acids. Trimming stripped 7 bases from V and 0 bases from J, with 9 bases between. The CDR3 sequence: CATNRGNQETQYF. CDR3 DNA: TGTGCCACCAATAGGGGCAACCAAGAGACCCAGTACTTC.

The CDR3 DNA follows: TGTGCCAGCAGCTTCGACAGCATGAACACTGAAGCTTTCTTT. Translating it yields CASSFDSMNTEAFF. The V call is TRBV7-2, the J call TRBJ1-1; possibly TRBD1 for D (5 bases). This CDR3 is built from 14 residues. Germline V gene data show CDR1 as SGHTA and CDR2 as FQGNSA. Trimming removed 3 bases from V and 0 bases from J, with 8 bases in between.

The chain recombines TRBV7-2 with TRBJ2-3; D might be TRBD1 or TRBD2, each matching 6 bases. V was shortened by 4 bases and J by 8 bases, with 13 bases between the two germline ends. The CDR3 totals 13 residues. The germline CDR1 and CDR2 sequences are SGHTA and FQGNSA. The CDR3: CASSSPGAGTQYF. The CDR3 nucleotides are TGTGCCAGCAGCTCTCCGGGGGCTGGTACGCAGTATTTT.

The J gene is TRBJ1-1, the V gene TRBV20-1; tentative D call: TRBD1 (5 bases). This CDR3 is built from 12 residues. V lost 5 bases to trimming and J lost 11 bases, with 18 bases between them. Germline V gene lookup returns CDR1 DFQATT and CDR2 SNEGSKA (reference sequence). The CDR3 loop reads CSARAGLGDAFF. In DNA, the CDR3 is TGCAGTGCTCGGGCAGGGTTGGGGGACGCTTTCTTT.

This chain connects TRBV11-2 to TRBJ2-7; D possibly corresponds to TRBD1 (6 bases). The germline V gene encodes CDR1 SGHAT and CDR2 FQNNGV. This CDR3 region has 16 residues. The V end lost 5 bases, the J end lost 3 bases, and 20 bases lay between the germline ends. CDR3 residues: CASSLSRQVTFYEQYF. The CDR3 DNA reads as TGTGCCAGCAGCCTAAGCCGACAGGTCACTTTCTACGAGCAGTACTTC.